Below, 25 T cell receptor beta chains from the same sample are listed, as sequenced in a study of T cell repertoires in cytomegalovirus infection (dated by TCRdb to between 2017 and 2020). What this sample's treatment or condition label stands for: in vitro stimulation with specific CMV peptide epitopes to enrich CMV-specific T cells. No antigen has been identified for these receptors. The sample was run on an Illumina HiSeq 1500. TCRdb trimmed the raw reads at Q25, called clones with MiXCR and kept productive beta chains. Each entry is one CDR3 protein sequence, shown with its most common DNA and genes. The sample includes 550,000 to 850,000 distinct CDR3 sequences, with roughly a third observed a single time. The ten biggest clones cover about 20% of the sample. Sequenced here: cultured PBMCs, sampled from culture after CMV antigen stimulation. These receptor sequences come from a human donor in good health (CMV status not recorded). Some clones in this sample may be carry-over from other donors' samples.

There are many counts of this clonotype. This sequence joins TRBV7-2 and TRBJ2-1; a weak D match, TRBD2 (5 bases). CDR1 and CDR2 (germline): SGHTA, FQGNSA. Trimming removed 5 bases from V and 8 bases from J, with 16 bases in between. The CDR3 extends over 14 amino acids. CDR3 sequence reads: CASSPPNERDEQFF. Written as DNA, the CDR3 is TGTGCCAGCAGCCCACCAAACGAGAGGGATGAGCAGTTCTTC.

A few counts support this clonotype. The chain joins TRBV5-4 to TRBJ2-3; TRBD2 matches 10 bases. The junction had 10 bases not matched to a gene; V was cut back by 1 base and J by 5 bases. The V gene's germline CDR1 is SGHNT and CDR2 YYREEE (reference sequence). CDR3 size: 17 residues. The CDR3 nucleotides are TGTGCCAGCAGCTTGAAGGAGCGGGAGGGCCTGGTAGATACGCAGTATTTT. This gives the protein CASSLKEREGLVDTQYF.

This clonotype showed up many times. The chain combines TRBV7-2 with TRBJ1-6; no clear D gene. Trimming shortened V by 6 bases and J by 0 bases, and 6 bases separated the two germline ends. Germline CDR1 SGHTA, CDR2 FQGNSA. The CDR3 is 14 residues long. The DNA for the CDR3 is TGTGCCAGCAGGTCGAGCTCCTATAATTCACCCCTCCACTTT. Encoded protein: CASRSSSYNSPLHF.

This sequence joins TRBV20-1 and TRBJ2-5; the D gene is possibly TRBD1 (5 bases). Germline V gene lookup returns CDR1 DFQATT and CDR2 SNEGSKA (reference sequence). The CDR3 is 12 residues long. Trimming pared 6 bases from V and 5 bases from J, leaving 13 bases between. The CDR3 here is CSAPGFWETQYF. CDR3 coding DNA: TGCAGTGCCCCAGGGTTTTGGGAGACCCAGTACTTC.

This clonotype was picked up a small number of times. This rearrangement joins TRBV12-3 or TRBV12-4 to TRBJ2-7, with D possibly TRBD2 on 5 matching bases. V lost 6 bases and J 6 bases, leaving 15 bases between the germline ends. The CDR3 consists of 13 residues. The CDR3 DNA is TGTGCCAGCAGACGAGGACTGCGCGGCGAGCAGTACTTC. It encodes CASRRGLRGEQYF.

The V and J genes are TRBV6-1 and TRBJ2-1, with 7 bases that match TRBD1. This CDR3 is built from 15 residues. J gave up 8 bases and V 5 bases, and 12 bases lay outside the gene matches. Germline-derived CDR1 and CDR2 are MNHNS and SASEGT. The chain's CDR3 is CASSPDRVVLDEQFF. For the CDR3, the DNA is TGTGCCAGCAGTCCTGACAGGGTGGTGTTGGATGAGCAGTTCTTC.

In this sample, this clonotype turned up many times. The J gene is TRBJ2-5, the V gene TRBV12-3 or TRBV12-4; 8 bases line up with TRBD1. Unmatched junction bases numbered 4, after V lost 3 bases and J lost 4 bases. This CDR3 spans 14 amino acids. CDR3 in DNA: TGTGCCAGCAGTTTTGGGACAGGCCCAGAGACCCAGTACTTC. Translating gives CASSFGTGPETQYF.

The V and J genes are TRBV19 and TRBJ2-7, with 8 bases fitting TRBD2. The V gene end was trimmed by 3 bases and the J gene end by 6 bases; junction bases not matched to a gene: 7. Germline V lookup: CDR1 LNHDA, CDR2 SQIVND (reference sequence). The CDR3 loop spans 14 amino acids. The CDR3 is CASSIGTRGSEQYF. CDR3 nucleotide sequence: TGTGCCAGTAGTATCGGGACTAGAGGTTCCGAGCAGTACTTC.

This clonotype was seen a few times. Written as DNA, the CDR3 is TGTGCCAGCAGCGGGGGCCCTGGCTTGTCCCACTATATGAACATTCAGTACTTC. It is translated as CASSGGPGLSHYMNIQYF. The chain uses TRBV12-3 or TRBV12-4 and TRBJ2-4; the D call may be TRBD1 or TRBD2 (6 bases each). The CDR3 length is 18 residues. V gave up 6 bases and J gave up 7 bases, with 28 bases separating them.

The chain links TRBV7-2 to TRBJ2-7; no firm D call. The CDR3 has 15 amino acids. Germline CDR1 SGHTA, CDR2 FQGNSA. Trimming took off 4 bases at V and 0 bases at J, with 13 bases between the two ends. This CDR3 is CASSSRTESSYEQYF. As DNA, the CDR3 is TGTGCCAGCAGCTCACGGACGGAGAGCTCCTACGAGCAGTACTTC.

The CDR3 DNA is TGTGCCAGCAGCACCAGAGGGACCCAAAACACGGCCGGGGAGCTGTTTTTT. It encodes CASSTRGTQNTAGELFF. This sequence joins TRBV11-2 and TRBJ2-2; either TRBD1 or TRBD2 may fit D (5 bases each). The length of the CDR3 is 17 residues. Trimming stripped 5 bases from V and 6 bases from J, with 22 bases between. In germline, CDR1 is SGHAT, CDR2 FQNNGV.

This clonotype has a handful of counts. The chain combines TRBV12-3 or TRBV12-4 with TRBJ1-1, with no clear D. The CDR3 extends over 12 amino acids. Trimming stripped 6 bases from V and 0 bases from J, with 5 bases between. CDR3 residues: CASRIMNTEAFF. The CDR3 DNA sequence: TGTGCCAGCAGGATTATGAACACTGAAGCTTTCTTT.

This clonotype has a count of ten or more. This chain connects TRBV12-5 to TRBJ1-6; D is ambiguous. Germline values: CDR1 LGHNT, CDR2 FRNRAP. The CDR3 loop spans 13 amino acids. Trimming pared 1 base from V and 8 bases from J, leaving 6 bases between. DNA of the CDR3: TGTGCTAGTGGTTTGGGGCCTGATTCACCCCTCCACTTT. Protein: CASGLGPDSPLHF.

This clonotype was seen repeatedly, ten times or more. The rearrangement links TRBV7-8 to TRBJ1-2; 9 nucleotides line up with TRBD1. Germline CDR1 is SGHVS and CDR2 is FQNEAQ. V was clipped by 5 bases and J by 6 bases; unmatched bases: 7. This CDR3 spans 14 amino acids. The CDR3 DNA reads as TGTGCCAGCAGCCCACGCGGACAGGGGAATGGCTACACCTTC. It yields the protein CASSPRGQGNGYTF.

This clonotype was detected once. The rearrangement links TRBV6-2 or TRBV6-3 to TRBJ1-5; D is possibly TRBD1 (5 bases). The CDR3 spans 14 residues. Trimming cost V 6 bases and J 6 bases, with 15 bases left between them. Per the germline V gene, CDR1 is MNHEY and CDR2 is SVGEGT. Here the CDR3 reads CASRTARDSQPQHF. The CDR3, as DNA: TGTGCCAGCAGGACAGCCCGAGATTCTCAGCCCCAGCATTTT.

This clonotype has only a few counts. One end of the junction is discordant with germline, which a read error may explain. The chain couples TRBV7-2 to TRBJ2-2; unclear D gene. CDR1 is SGHTA, CDR2 FQGNSA, per germline. The CDR3 length is 13 residues. In DNA form, the CDR3 reads TGTGCCAGCAGGTTAGGGCCGTCCGGGGAGCTGTTTTTT. Amino acid sequence: CASRLGPSGELFF.

The sample holds a few counts of this clonotype. The chain links TRBV7-2 to TRBJ2-2; the D gene is possibly TRBD2 (7 bases). The CDR3 contains 15 residues. Per the germline V gene, CDR1 is SGHTA and CDR2 is FQGNSA. Trimming stripped 2 bases from V and 4 bases from J, with 11 bases between. CDR3 in amino acids: CASSLWRGRTGELFF. DNA of the CDR3: TGTGCCAGCAGCTTATGGCGGGGGCGCACCGGGGAGCTGTTTTTT.

This clonotype was counted only a few times. The chain recombines TRBV6-5 with TRBJ1-1; TRBD1 matches 8 bases. Per the germline V gene, CDR1 is MNHEY and CDR2 is SVGAGI. CDR3 length: 15 residues. Unmatched junction bases numbered 10, after V lost 2 bases and J lost 8 bases. CDR3 bases: TGTGCCAGCAGTTACGGTGGGGACAGGAGGGCCGAAGCTTTCTTT. Its protein product is CASSYGGDRRAEAFF.

V gene TRBV2 combines with J gene TRBJ2-7, with D unresolved. This CDR3 has 12 amino acids. The V gene lost 1 base and the J gene lost 4 bases, with 5 bases spanning the gap. Germline V lookup: CDR1 SNHLY, CDR2 FYNNEI. CDR3 DNA sequence: TGTGCCAGCAGTGAAGGCCGTTACGAGCAGTACTTC. This translates into CASSEGRYEQYF.

The chain is built from TRBV2 and TRBJ2-2, with TRBD2 matching over 11 bases. Trimming removed 6 bases from V and 8 bases from J; junction bases left unmatched: 8. This CDR3 contains 15 residues. CDR1 is SNHLY and CDR2 is FYNNEI in the germline V gene. This CDR3 reads CASRKEGLAEGELFF. The DNA for the CDR3 is TGTGCCAGCAGGAAAGAGGGACTAGCGGAGGGGGAGCTGTTTTTT.

The gene calls are TRBV6-2 or TRBV6-3 and TRBJ2-5; D unclear. Germline loops: CDR1 MNHEY, CDR2 SVGEGT. The germline V and J ends were trimmed by 2 bases and 14 bases, with 12 bases remaining between them. The CDR3 spans 11 residues. The CDR3 is CASSYPTASYF. The CDR3 DNA sequence: TGTGCCAGCAGTTACCCCACGGCGAGCTACTTC.

The V gene is TRBV6-2 or TRBV6-3, the J gene TRBJ1-1; D is unclear. Germline V lookup: CDR1 MNHEY, CDR2 SVGEGT. V lost 3 bases and J 0 bases, leaving 5 bases between the germline ends. The CDR3 spans 13 residues. Here the CDR3 DNA reads TGTGCCAGCAGTTATCAGATGAACACTGAAGCTTTCTTT. This codes for CASSYQMNTEAFF.

This clonotype came up a few times. The rearrangement joins TRBV7-9 to TRBJ2-2; 9 bases are shared with TRBD1. The CDR3 consists of 17 residues. Germline V lookup: CDR1 SEHNR, CDR2 FQNEAQ (reference sequence). The V and J ends lost 1 base and 4 bases, in that order; junction bases with no gene match: 7. The CDR3: CASSLVPGQGTTGELFF. Written as DNA, the CDR3 is TGTGCCAGCAGCTTAGTTCCGGGACAGGGAACCACCGGGGAGCTGTTTTTT.

V usage is TRBV7-9 and J usage is TRBJ2-3; D uncertain. This CDR3 spans 13 amino acids. Trimming pared 3 bases from V and 3 bases from J, leaving 7 bases between. Looked up from germline, CDR1 is SEHNR and CDR2 is FQNEAQ (reference sequence). CDR3 sequence (DNA): TGTGCCAGCAGCTTCAGTGTAACAGATACGCAGTATTTT. Translation: CASSFSVTDTQYF.

This clonotype has a handful of counts. V gene TRBV11-2 combines with J gene TRBJ2-4; D remains unclear. The V gene lost 0 bases and the J gene lost 0 bases, with 15 bases spanning the gap. The CDR3 runs to 18 residues. Germline V CDR1 and CDR2: SGHAT, FQNNGV. The CDR3 loop is CASSLDPVEQLAKNIQYF. CDR3 DNA sequence: TGTGCCAGCAGCTTAGACCCCGTTGAACAACTAGCCAAAAACATTCAGTACTTC.